This TCR beta chain came from a study of PD-1 blockade in classical Hodgkin lymphoma. The CDR3 length is 16 residues. From germline, CDR1 is SGHRS and CDR2 YFSETQ. V lost 5 bases and J 2 bases, leaving 20 bases between the germline ends. Points on this clone: Antigen: not known.

Study observations and caveats: A significant rise in TCR diversity was seen by C4D1 for CD4+ cells but not for CD8+ cells. Complete responders started with a diversity level that resembled newly diagnosed patients at baseline.

Time point in this sample: cycle 4 day 1 (C4D1), after less than seven weeks of nivolumab. After autologous stem cell transplantation all patients relapsed, and prior brentuximab vedotin exposure differed between cohorts. Thawed PBMCs were the source of CD4+ T cells, purified by magnetic negative selection. TCRdb's table, derived via immunoSEQ multiplex PCR, lists solely in-frame clones and lacks some. This sample carries 10,000 to 15,000 clones, roughly 80% of them seen once, and the ten largest clones take more than 0.85%. The chain uses TRBV5-1 and TRBJ2-7; D might be TRBD1 or TRBD2, each matching 5 bases. The receptor was isolated from a human donor with classical Hodgkin lymphoma. Sequencing used CD4+ T cells from blood, obtained before the fourth cycle of nivolumab. This CDR3 reads CASSYRSGTLAYEQYF. DNA for the CDR3: TGCGCCAGCAGTTATCGTTCCGGGACCCTAGCCTACGAGCAGTACTTC.